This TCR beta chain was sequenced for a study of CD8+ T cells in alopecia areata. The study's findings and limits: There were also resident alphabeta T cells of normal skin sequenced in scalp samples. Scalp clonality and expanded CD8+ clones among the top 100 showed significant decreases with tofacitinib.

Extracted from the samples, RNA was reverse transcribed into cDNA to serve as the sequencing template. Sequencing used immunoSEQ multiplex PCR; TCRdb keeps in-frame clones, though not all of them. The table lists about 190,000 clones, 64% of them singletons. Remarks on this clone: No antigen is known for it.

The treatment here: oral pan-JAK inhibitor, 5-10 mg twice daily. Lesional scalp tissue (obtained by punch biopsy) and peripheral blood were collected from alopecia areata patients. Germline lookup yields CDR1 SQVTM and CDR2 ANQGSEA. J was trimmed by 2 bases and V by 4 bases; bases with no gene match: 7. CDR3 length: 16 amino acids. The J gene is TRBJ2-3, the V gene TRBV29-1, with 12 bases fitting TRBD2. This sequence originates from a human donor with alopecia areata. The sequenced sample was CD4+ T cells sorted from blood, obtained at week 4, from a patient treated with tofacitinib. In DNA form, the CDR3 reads TGCAGCGTTGTTTGGCTAGCGGGGGGGGACACAGATACGCAGTATTTT. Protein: CSVVWLAGGDTDTQYF.